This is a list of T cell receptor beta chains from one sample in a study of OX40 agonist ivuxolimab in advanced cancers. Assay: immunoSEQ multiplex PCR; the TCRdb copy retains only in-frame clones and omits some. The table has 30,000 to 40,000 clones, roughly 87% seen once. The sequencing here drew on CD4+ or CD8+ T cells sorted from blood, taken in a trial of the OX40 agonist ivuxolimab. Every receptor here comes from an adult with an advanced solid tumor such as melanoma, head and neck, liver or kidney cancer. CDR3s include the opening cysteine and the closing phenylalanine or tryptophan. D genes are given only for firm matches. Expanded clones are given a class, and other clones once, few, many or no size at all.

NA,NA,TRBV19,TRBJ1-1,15,CASSIAGGDNTEAFF,TGTGCCAGTAGTATAGCCGGGGGGGACAACACTGAAGCTTTCTTT
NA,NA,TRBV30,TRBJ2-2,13,CAWSTTATGELFF,TGTGCCTGGAGTACAACAGCCACCGGGGAGCTGTTTTTT
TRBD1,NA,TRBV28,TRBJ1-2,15,CASSLLGDRTNGYTF,TGTGCCAGCAGTTTATTAGGGGACAGGACTAATGGCTACACCTTC
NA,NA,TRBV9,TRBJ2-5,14,CASSVGLGRETQYF,TGTGCCAGCAGCGTAGGTCTGGGACGGGAGACCCAGTACTTC
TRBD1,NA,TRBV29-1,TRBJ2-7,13,CSVEEDRGIEQYF,TGCAGCGTTGAAGAAGACAGGGGCATCGAGCAGTACTTC
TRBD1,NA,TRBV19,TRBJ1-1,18,CASSIVQGALGMNTEAFF,TGTGCCAGTAGTATAGTCCAGGGGGCGTTGGGCATGAACACTGAAGCTTTCTTT
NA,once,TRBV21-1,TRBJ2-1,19,CASSPRTGAKYVDVNEQFF,TGTGCCAGCAGCCCTCGGACAGGGGCAAAGTATGTTGATGTCAATGAGCAGTTCTTC
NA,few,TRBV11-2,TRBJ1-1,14,CASTPGGSDTEAFF,TGTGCCAGCACCCCGGGAGGGTCGGACACTGAAGCTTTCTTT
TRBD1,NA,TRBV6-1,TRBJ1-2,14,CASSGTGRGYGYTF,TGTGCCAGCAGTGGGACAGGGCGCGGCTATGGCTACACCTTC
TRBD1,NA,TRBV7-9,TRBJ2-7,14,CASSTGQGILEQYF,TGTGCCAGCAGCACGGGACAGGGGATTCTCGAGCAGTACTTC
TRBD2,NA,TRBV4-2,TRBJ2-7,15,CASSQGSGGTYEQYF,TGTGCCAGCAGCCAGGGTAGCGGGGGGACCTACGAGCAGTACTTC
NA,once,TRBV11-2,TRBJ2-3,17,CASSPFKGRTSTDTQYF,TGTGCCAGCAGCCCTTTTAAAGGGCGGACAAGCACAGATACGCAGTATTTT
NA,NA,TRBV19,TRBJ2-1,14,CASSTLGADNEQFF,TGTGCCAGTAGTACCCTAGGAGCGGACAATGAGCAGTTCTTC
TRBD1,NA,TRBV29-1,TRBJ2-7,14,CSATGTGSSYEQYF,TGCAGCGCCACCGGGACAGGGAGCTCCTACGAGCAGTACTTC
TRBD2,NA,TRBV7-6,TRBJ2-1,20,CASSLGAWASGAFPPTEQFF,TGTGCCAGCAGCTTAGGGGCTTGGGCTAGCGGGGCATTCCCTCCCACTGAGCAGTTCTTC
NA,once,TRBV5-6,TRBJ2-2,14,CASSLNQYTGELFF,TGTGCCAGCAGCTTGAACCAGTACACCGGGGAGCTGTTTTTT
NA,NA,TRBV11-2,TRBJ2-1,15,CASSFYVGSYNEQFF,TGTGCCAGCAGCTTCTATGTAGGCTCCTACAATGAGCAGTTCTTC
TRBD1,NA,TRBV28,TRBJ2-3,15,CASSPTGSSTDTQYF,TGTGCCAGCAGCCCGACAGGGAGCAGCACAGATACGCAGTATTTT
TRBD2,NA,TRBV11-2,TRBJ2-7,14,CASSPSGNEDEQYF,TGTGCCAGCAGCCCTAGCGGGAATGAAGACGAGCAGTACTTC
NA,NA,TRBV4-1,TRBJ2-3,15,CASSQDVGRTDTQYF,TGCGCCAGCAGCCAAGACGTGGGCCGCACAGATACGCAGTATTTT
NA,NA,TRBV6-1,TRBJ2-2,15,CASSISGEASGELFF,TGTGCCAGCAGTATCTCAGGGGAAGCGTCCGGGGAGCTGTTTTTT
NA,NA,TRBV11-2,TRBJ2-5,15,CASSLGVRGEETQYF,TGTGCCAGCAGCTTGGGGGTAAGGGGAGAAGAGACCCAGTACTTC
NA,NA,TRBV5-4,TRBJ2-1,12,CASSRTYNEQFF,TGTGCCAGCAGCCGAACCTACAATGAGCAGTTCTTC
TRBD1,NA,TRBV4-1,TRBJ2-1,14,CASSYGQGADEQFF,TGCGCCAGCAGCTATGGACAGGGGGCCGATGAGCAGTTCTTC
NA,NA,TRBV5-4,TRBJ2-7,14,CASSSSDSPYEQYF,TGTGCCAGCAGCTCCAGTGACAGCCCCTACGAGCAGTACTTC
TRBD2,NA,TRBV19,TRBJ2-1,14,CASTGLAGHNEQFF,TGTGCCAGTACCGGACTAGCGGGGCACAATGAGCAGTTCTTC
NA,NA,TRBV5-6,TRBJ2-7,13,CASSLGGRYEQYF,TGTGCCAGCAGCTTGGGGGGGAGATACGAGCAGTACTTC
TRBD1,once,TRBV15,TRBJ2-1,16,CATSRRTGGPYNEQFF,TGTGCCACCAGCAGACGAACAGGGGGCCCCTACAATGAGCAGTTCTTC
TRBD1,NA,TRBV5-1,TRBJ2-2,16,CASSNPGQGASGELFF,TGCGCCAGCAGCAACCCGGGACAGGGGGCTAGCGGGGAGCTGTTTTTT
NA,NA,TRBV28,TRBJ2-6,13,CASVRSGANVLTF,TGTGCCAGTGTCAGATCTGGGGCCAACGTCCTGACTTTC
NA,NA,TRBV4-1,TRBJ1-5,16,CASSQVETPSNQPQHF,TGCGCCAGCAGCCAAGTAGAGACACCGAGCAATCAGCCCCAGCATTTT
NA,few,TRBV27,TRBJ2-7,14,CASSSYQQGYEQYF,TGTGCCAGCAGTTCCTACCAACAGGGCTACGAGCAGTACTTC
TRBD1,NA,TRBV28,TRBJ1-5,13,CASAQGLGQPQHF,TGTGCCAGCGCACAGGGGTTAGGGCAGCCCCAGCATTTT
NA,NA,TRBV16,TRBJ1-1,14,CASSQGEWNTEAFF,TGTGCCAGCAGCCAGGGGGAATGGAACACTGAAGCTTTCTTT
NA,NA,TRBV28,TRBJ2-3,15,CASSFTATSTDTQYF,TGTGCCAGCAGTTTCACGGCGACTAGCACAGATACGCAGTATTTT
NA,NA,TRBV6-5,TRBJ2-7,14,CASSEMGGGYEQYF,TGTGCCAGCAGTGAAATGGGGGGCGGCTACGAGCAGTACTTC
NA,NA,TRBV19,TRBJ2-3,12,CASTKGYDTQYF,TGTGCCAGTACCAAGGGGTACGATACGCAGTATTTT
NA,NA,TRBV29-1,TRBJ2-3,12,CSVAPSADTQYF,TGCAGCGTTGCTCCTAGCGCAGATACGCAGTATTTT
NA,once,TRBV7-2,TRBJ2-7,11,CASSLDYEQYF,TGTGCCAGCAGCTTAGACTACGAGCAGTACTTC
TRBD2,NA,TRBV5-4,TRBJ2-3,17,CASGNLERGMVGDTQYF,TGTGCCAGCGGCAACCTGGAGCGGGGGATGGTCGGCGATACGCAGTATTTT
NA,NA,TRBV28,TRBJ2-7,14,CASSLLRDWYEQYF,TGTGCCAGCAGTTTACTCCGGGACTGGTACGAGCAGTACTTC
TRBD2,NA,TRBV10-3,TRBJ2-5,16,CAISESAGGPGETQYF,TGTGCCATCAGTGAAAGCGCGGGAGGGCCGGGGGAGACCCAGTACTTC
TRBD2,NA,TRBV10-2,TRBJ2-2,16,CASKVAGGRGTGELFF,TGCGCCAGCAAGGTAGCGGGGGGGCGGGGCACCGGGGAGCTGTTTTTT
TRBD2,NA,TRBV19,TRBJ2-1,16,CASIDPGLGPNNEQFF,TGTGCCAGTATCGACCCGGGACTAGGACCCAACAATGAGCAGTTCTTC
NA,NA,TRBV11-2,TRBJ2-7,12,CASSEYSYEQYF,TGTGCCAGCAGCGAATACTCCTACGAGCAGTACTTC
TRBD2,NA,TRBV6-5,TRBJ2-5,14,CASSYASGGETQYF,TGTGCCAGCAGTTATGCGAGCGGGGGGGAGACCCAGTACTTC
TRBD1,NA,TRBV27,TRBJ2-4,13,CASSLRQGGIQYF,TGTGCCAGCAGTCTCCGACAGGGTGGCATTCAGTACTTC
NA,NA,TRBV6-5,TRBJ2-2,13,CASYGSVAGELFF,TGTGCCAGTTACGGAAGCGTCGCCGGGGAGCTGTTTTTT
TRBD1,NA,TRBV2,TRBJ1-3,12,CARRDRVDTIYF,TGTGCCAGACGAGACAGGGTTGACACCATATATTTT
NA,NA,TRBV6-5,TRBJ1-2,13,CASSPVGDYGYTF,TGTGCCAGCAGCCCGGTGGGGGACTATGGCTACACCTTC
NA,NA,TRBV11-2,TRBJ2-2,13,CASSLGLAGELFF,TGTGCCAGCAGCTTAGGGCTAGCCGGGGAGCTGTTTTTT
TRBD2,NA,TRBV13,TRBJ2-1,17,CASSSGAYGLAYNEQFF,TGTGCCAGCAGCTCAGGCGCCTATGGACTAGCATACAATGAGCAGTTCTTC